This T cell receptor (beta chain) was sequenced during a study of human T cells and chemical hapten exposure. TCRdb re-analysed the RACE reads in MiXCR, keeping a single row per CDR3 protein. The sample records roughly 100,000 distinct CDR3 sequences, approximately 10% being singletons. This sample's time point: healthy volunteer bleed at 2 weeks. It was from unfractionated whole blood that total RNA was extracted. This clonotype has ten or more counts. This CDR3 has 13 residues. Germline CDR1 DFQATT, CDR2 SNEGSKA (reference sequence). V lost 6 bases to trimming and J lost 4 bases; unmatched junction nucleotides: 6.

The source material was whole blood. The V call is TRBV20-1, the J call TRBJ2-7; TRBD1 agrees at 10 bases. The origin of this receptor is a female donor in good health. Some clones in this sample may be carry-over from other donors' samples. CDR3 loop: CSALGQGMYEQYF. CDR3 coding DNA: TGCAGTGCCCTGGGACAGGGGATGTACGAGCAGTACTTC.